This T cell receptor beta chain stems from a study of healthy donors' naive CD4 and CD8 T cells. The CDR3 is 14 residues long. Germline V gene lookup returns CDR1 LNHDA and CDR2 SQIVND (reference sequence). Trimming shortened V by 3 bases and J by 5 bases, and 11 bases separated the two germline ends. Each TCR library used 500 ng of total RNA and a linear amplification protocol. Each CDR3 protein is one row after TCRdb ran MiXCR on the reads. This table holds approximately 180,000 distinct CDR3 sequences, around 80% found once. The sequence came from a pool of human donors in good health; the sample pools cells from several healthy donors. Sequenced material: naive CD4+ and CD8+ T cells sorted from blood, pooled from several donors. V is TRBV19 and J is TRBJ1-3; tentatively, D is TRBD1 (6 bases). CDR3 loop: CASSMVDSRNTIYF. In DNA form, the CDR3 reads TGTGCCAGTAGTATGGTGGACAGCCGAAACACCATATATTTT.